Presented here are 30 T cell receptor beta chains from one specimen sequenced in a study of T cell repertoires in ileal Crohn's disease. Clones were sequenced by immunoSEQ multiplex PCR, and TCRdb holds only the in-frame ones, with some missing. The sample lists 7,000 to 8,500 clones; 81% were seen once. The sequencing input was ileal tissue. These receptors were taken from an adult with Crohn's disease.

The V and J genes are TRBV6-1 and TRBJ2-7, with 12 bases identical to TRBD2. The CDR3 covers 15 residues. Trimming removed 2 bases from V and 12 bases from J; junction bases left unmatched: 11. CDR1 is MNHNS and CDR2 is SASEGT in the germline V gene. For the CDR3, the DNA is TGTGCCAGCAGTGAACTAGCGGGGGGGAGATACGAGGGGTACTTC. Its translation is CASSELAGGRYEGYF.

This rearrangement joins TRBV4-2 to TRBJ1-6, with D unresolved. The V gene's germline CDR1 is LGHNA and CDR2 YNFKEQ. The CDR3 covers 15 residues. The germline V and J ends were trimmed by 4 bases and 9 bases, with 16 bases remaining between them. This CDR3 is CASSLGRGGSSPLHF. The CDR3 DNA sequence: TGTGCCAGCAGCCTGGGGAGAGGCGGGAGTTCACCCCTCCACTTT.

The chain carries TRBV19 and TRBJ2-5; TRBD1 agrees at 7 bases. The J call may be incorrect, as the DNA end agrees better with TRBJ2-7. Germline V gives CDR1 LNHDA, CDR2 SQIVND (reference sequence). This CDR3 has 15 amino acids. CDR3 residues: CASSTRGGWMDEQYF. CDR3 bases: TGTGCCAGTAGCACGAGAGGGGGCTGGATGGACGAGCAGTACTTC.

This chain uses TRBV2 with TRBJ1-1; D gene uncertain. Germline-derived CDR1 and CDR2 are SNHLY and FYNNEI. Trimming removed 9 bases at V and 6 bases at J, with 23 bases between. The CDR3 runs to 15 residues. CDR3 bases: TGTGCCAGTCAGATGGAGGGTGCTTCGTCGGCTGAAGCTTTCTTT. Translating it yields CASQMEGASSAEAFF.

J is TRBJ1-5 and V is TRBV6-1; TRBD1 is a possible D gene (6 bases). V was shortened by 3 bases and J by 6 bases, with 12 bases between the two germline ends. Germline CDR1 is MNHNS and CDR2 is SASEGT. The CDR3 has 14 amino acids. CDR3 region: CASSETGWGQPQHF. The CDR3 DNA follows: TGTGCCAGCAGTGAGACAGGTTGGGGTCAGCCCCAGCATTTT.

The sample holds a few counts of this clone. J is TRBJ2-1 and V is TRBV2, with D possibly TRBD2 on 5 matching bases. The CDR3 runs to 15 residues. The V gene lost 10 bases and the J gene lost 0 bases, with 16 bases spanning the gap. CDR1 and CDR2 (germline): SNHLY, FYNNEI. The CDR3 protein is CATPRWRSSYNEQFF. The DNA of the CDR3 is TGTGCCACCCCGCGGTGGAGGAGCTCCTACAATGAGCAGTTCTTC.

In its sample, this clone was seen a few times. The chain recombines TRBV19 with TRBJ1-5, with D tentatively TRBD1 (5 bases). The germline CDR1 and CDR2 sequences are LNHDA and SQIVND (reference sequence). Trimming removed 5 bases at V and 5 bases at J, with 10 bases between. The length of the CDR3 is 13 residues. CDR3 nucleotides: TGTGCCAGTAGTCCGCAGGGATATCAGCCCCAGCATTTT. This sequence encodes CASSPQGYQPQHF. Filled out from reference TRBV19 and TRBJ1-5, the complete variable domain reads DGGITQSPKYLFRKEGQNVTLSCEQNLNHDAMYWYRQDPGQGLRLIYYSQIVNDFQKGDIAEGYSVSREKKESFPLTVTSAQKNPTAFYLCASSPQGYQPQHFGDGTRLSIL.

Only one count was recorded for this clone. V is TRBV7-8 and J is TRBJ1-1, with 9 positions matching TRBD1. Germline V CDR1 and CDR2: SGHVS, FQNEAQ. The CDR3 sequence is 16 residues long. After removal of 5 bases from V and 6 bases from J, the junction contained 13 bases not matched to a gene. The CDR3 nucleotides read TGTGCCAGCAGCCTAAGAGCGACAGGGGGATCGTCTGAAGCTTTCTTT. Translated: CASSLRATGGSSEAFF.

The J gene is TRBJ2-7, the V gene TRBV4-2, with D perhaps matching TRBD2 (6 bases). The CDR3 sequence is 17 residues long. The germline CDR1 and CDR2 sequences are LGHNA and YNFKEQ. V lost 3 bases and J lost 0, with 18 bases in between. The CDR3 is CASSHEEEGSGSYEQYF. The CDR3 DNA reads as TGTGCCAGCAGCCATGAAGAGGAGGGATCGGGCTCCTACGAGCAGTACTTC.

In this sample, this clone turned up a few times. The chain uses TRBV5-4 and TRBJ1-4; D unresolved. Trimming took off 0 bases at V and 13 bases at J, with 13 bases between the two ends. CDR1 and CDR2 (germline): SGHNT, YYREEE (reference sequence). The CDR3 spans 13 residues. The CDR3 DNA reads TGTGCCAGCAGCTTGGGGGCGGGGAGGCCACTGTTTTTT. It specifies CASSLGAGRPLFF.

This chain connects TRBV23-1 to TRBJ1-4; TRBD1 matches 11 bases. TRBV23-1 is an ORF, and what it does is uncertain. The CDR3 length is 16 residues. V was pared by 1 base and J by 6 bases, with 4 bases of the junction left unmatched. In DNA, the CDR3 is TGCGCCAGCAGTCAATTTCCGGGACAGGGGGATGAAAAACTGTTTTTT. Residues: CASSQFPGQGDEKLFF.

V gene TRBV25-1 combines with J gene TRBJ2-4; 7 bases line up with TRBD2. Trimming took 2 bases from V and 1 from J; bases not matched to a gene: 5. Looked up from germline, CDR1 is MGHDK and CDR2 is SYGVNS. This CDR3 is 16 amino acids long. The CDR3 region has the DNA TGTGCCAGCAGTGAAACCCAGGGAGGGGCCAAAAACATTCAGTACTTC. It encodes CASSETQGGAKNIQYF. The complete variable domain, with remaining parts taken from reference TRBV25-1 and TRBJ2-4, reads EADIYQTPRYLVIGTGKKITLECSQTMGHDKMYWYQQDPGMELHLIHYSYGVNSTEKGDLSSESTVSRIRTEHFPLTLESARPSHTSQYLCASSETQGGAKNIQYFGAGTRLSVL.

CDR3: CASSVQGYGNEQFF. The CDR3 DNA sequence: TGTGCCAGCAGTGTCCAGGGGTACGGCAATGAGCAGTTCTTC. This chain uses TRBV25-1 with TRBJ2-1, with a tentative D call TRBD1 (6 bases). This CDR3 is 14 amino acids long. Between the trimmed V and J ends, which lost 4 bases and 6 bases, there was a span of 13 bases. Germline values: CDR1 MGHDK, CDR2 SYGVNS.

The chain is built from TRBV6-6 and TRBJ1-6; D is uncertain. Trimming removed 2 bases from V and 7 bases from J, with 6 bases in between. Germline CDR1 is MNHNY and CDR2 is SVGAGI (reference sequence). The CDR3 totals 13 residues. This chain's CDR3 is CASSYERNSPLHF. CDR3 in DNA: TGTGCCAGCAGTTACGAGAGGAATTCACCCCTCCACTTT.

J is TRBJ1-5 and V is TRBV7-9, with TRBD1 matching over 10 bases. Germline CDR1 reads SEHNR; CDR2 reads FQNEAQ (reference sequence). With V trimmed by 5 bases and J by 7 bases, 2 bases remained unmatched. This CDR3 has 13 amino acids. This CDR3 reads CASSGQGDQPQHF. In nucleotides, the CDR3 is TGTGCCAGCAGCGGACAGGGGGACCAGCCCCAGCATTTT.

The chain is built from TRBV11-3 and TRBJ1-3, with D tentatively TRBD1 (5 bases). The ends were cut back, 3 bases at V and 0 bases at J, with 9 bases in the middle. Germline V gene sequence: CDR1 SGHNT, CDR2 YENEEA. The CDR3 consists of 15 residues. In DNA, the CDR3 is TGTGCCAGCAGCTTGGGGGGAAGCTCTGGAAACACCATATATTTT. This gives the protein CASSLGGSSGNTIYF.

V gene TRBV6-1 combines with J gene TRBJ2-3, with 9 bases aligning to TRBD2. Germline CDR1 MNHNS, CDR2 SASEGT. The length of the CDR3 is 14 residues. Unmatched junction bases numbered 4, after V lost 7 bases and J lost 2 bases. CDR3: CASTGLADTDTQYF. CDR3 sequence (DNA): TGTGCCAGCACGGGACTAGCAGACACAGATACGCAGTATTTT.

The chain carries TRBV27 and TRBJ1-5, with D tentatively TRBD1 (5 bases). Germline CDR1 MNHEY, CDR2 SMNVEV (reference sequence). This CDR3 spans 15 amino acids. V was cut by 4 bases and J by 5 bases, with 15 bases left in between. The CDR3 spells CASSSTDSLHQPQHF. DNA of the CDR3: TGTGCCAGCAGTTCAACTGACAGTTTGCATCAGCCCCAGCATTTT.

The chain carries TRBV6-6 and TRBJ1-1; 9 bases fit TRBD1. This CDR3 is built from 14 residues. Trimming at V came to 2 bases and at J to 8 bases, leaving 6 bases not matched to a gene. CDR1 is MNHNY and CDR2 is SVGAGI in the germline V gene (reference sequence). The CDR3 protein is CASSYRPGQGEAFF. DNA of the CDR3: TGTGCCAGCAGTTACAGACCGGGACAGGGCGAAGCTTTCTTT.

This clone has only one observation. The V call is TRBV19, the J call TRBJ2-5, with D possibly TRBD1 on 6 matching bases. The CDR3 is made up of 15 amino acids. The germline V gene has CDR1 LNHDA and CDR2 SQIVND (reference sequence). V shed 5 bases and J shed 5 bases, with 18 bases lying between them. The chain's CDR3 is CASSLPGHQGETQYF. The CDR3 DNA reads TGTGCCAGTAGTTTACCGGGACACCAAGGGGAGACCCAGTACTTC.

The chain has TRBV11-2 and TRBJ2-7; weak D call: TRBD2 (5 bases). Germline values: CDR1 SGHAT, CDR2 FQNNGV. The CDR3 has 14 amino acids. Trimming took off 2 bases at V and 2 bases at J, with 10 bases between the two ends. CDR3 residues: CASSLPRLTYEQYF. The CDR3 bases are TGTGCCAGCAGCTTACCAAGACTAACCTACGAGCAGTACTTC.

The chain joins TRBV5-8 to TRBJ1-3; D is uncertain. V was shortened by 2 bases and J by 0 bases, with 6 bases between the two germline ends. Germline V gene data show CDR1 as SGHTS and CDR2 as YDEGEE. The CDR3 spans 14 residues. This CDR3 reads CASSFSSSGNTIYF. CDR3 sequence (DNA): TGTGCCAGCAGCTTTTCTAGCTCTGGAAACACCATATATTTT.

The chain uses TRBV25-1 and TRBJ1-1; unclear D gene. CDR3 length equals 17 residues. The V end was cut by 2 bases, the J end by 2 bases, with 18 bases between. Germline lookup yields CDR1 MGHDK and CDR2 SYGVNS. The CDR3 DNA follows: TGTGCCAGCAGTGAAGAGTGGAGGGTTCTACTTAACACTGAAGCTTTCTTT. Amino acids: CASSEEWRVLLNTEAFF. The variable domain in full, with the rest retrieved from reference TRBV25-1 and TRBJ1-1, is EADIYQTPRYLVIGTGKKITLECSQTMGHDKMYWYQQDPGMELHLIHYSYGVNSTEKGDLSSESTVSRIRTEHFPLTLESARPSHTSQYLCASSEEWRVLLNTEAFFGQGTRLTVV.

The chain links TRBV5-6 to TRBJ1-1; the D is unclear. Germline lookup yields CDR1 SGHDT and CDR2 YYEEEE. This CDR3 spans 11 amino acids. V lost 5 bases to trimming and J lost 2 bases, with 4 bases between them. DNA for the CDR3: TGTGCCAGCAGTCTCAACACTGAAGCTTTCTTT. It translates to CASSLNTEAFF.

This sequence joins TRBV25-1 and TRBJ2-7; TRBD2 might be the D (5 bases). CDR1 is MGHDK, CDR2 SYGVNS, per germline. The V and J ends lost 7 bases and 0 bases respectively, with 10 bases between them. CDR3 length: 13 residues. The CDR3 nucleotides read TGTGCCAGCAACTTGGGGAGCTCCTACGAGCAGTACTTC. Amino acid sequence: CASNLGSSYEQYF.

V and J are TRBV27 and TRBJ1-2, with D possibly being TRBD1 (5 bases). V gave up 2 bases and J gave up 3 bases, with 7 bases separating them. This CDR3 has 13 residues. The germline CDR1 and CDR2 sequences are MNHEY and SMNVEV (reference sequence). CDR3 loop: CASSLTRDYGYTF. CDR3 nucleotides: TGTGCCAGCAGTTTAACCAGGGACTATGGCTACACCTTC.

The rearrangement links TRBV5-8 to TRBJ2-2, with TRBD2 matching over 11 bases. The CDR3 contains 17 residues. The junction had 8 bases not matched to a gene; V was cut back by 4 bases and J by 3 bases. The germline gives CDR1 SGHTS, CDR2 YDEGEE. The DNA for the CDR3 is TGTGCCAGCAGCCAACCCACTAGCGGGGGTTACACCGGGGAGCTGTTTTTT. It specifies CASSQPTSGGYTGELFF.

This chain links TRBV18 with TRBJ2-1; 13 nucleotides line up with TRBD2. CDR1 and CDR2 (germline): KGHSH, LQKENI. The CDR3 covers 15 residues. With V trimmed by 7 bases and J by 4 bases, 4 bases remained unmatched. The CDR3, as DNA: TGTGCCAGCTTCCCGGGACTAGCGGGATACAATGAGCAGTTCTTC. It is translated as CASFPGLAGYNEQFF.

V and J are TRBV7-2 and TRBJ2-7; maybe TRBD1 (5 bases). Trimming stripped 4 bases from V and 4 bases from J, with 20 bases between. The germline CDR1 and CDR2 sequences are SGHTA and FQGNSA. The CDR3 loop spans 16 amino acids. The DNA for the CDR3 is TGTGCCAGCAGCTCCCGTATCAGCCAGGGTGGATACGAGCAGTACTTC. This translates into CASSSRISQGGYEQYF.

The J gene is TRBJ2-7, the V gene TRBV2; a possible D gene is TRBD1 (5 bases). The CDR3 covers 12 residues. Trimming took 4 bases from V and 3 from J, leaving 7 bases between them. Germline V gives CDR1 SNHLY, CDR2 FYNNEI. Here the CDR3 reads CASSAQDYEQYF. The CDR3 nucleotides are TGTGCCAGCAGTGCACAGGACTACGAGCAGTACTTC.